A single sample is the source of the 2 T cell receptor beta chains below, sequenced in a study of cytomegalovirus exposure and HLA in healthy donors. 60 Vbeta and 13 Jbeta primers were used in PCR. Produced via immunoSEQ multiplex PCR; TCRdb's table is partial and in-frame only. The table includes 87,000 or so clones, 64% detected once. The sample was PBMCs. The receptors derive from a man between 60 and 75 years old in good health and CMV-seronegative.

The CDR3 reads CASSGGGLGPYNEQFF. The DNA for the CDR3 is TGTGCCAGCAGCGGGGGGGGGCTAGGCCCCTACAATGAGCAGTTCTTC. V and J are TRBV7-9 and TRBJ2-1; possible D gene TRBD2, 7 bases. CDR3 length: 16 residues. Germline values: CDR1 SEHNR, CDR2 FQNEAQ (reference sequence). Deletions cut 5 bases from V and 2 bases from J, with 16 bases between.

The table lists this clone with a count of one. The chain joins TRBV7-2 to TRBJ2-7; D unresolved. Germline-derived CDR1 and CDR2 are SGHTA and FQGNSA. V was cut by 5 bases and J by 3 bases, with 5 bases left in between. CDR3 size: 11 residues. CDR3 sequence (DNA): TGTGCCAGCAGCCCTTACTACGAGCAGTACTTC. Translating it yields CASSPYYEQYF.